The T cell receptor beta chain described here comes from a study of technical replicates of blood from several donors. TCRdb's table, derived via immunoSEQ multiplex PCR, lists solely in-frame clones and lacks some. In the table there are approximately 99,000 clones, 95% of which are singletons. The TCR sequence derives from a human donor in good health. The specimen was T cells isolated from PBMCs.

The CDR3 reads CASSLRTLSSTDTQYF. The CDR3 coding sequence is TGTGCCAGTAGTCTAAGGACTCTCTCTAGCACAGATACGCAGTATTTT. The chain couples TRBV19 to TRBJ2-3, with D tentatively TRBD2 (5 bases). Looked up from germline, CDR1 is LNHDA and CDR2 is SQIVND (reference sequence). Trimming shortened V by 5 bases and J by 0 bases, and 15 bases separated the two germline ends. This CDR3 comprises 16 residues.